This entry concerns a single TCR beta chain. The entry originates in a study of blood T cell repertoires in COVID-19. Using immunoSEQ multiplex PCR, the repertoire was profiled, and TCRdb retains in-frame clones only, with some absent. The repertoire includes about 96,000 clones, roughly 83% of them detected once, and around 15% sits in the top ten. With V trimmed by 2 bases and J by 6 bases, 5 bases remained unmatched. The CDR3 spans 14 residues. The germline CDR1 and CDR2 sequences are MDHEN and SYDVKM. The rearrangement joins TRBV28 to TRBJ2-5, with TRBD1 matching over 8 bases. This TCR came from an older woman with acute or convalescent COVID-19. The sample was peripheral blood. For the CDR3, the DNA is TGTGCCAGCAGTTTACCGGGACAGGTAAAGACCCAGTACTTC. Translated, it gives CASSLPGQVKTQYF.